The 32 T cell receptor beta chains reported below all come from one sample, sequenced in a study of blood T cells in healthy people across ages. It was with a sample-barcoded 5' primer and a J-beta primer mix that a second PCR of roughly 7 to 12 cycles was run. TCRdb fed the 5' RACE reads into MiXCR, producing one record per CDR3 protein. The profile shows about 2 million distinct CDR3 sequences, about 49% of them singletons. Sequencing was performed on blood. The receptor set was obtained from a woman aged 40 to 49 in good health.

V usage is TRBV20-1 and J usage is TRBJ1-2; TRBD1 might be the D (5 bases). Trimming took 6 bases from V and 2 from J, leaving 10 bases between them. This CDR3 comprises 12 residues. The germline gives CDR1 DFQATT, CDR2 SNEGSKA (reference sequence). The CDR3 bases are TGCAGTGCAGGGGCAGGAAACTATGGCTACACCTTC. It encodes CSAGAGNYGYTF.

This clonotype was seen once. This chain joins TRBV9 and TRBJ1-6; D unclear. Germline V gene sequence: CDR1 SGDLS, CDR2 YYNGEE. The V gene lost 0 bases and the J gene lost 5 bases, with 9 bases spanning the gap. The CDR3 consists of 15 residues. The CDR3 spells CASSVEVGDNSPLHF. CDR3 DNA: TGTGCCAGCAGCGTAGAGGTCGGCGATAATTCACCCCTCCACTTT. The variable domain in full, completed from reference TRBV9 and TRBJ1-6, reads DSGVTQTPKHLITATGQRVTLRCSPRSGDLSVYWYQQSLDQGLQFLIQYYNGEERAKGNILERFSAQQFPDLHSELNLSSLELGDSALYFCASSVEVGDNSPLHFGNGTRLTVT.

J is TRBJ1-2 and V is TRBV6-2 or TRBV6-3; no reliable D call. The germline gives CDR1 MNHEY, CDR2 SVGEGT. CDR3 length: 14 residues. Trimming cost V 6 bases and J 2 bases, with 13 bases left between them. The CDR3 DNA reads as TGTGCCAGCAGCCTACTACCGGGCAACTATGGCTACACCTTC. Translating it yields CASSLLPGNYGYTF.

The CDR3 bases are TGCAGTGCTAATTCCGGGGGGAATGAGCAGTTCTTC. Residues: CSANSGGNEQFF. J is TRBJ2-1 and V is TRBV20-1; TRBD2 matches at 7 bases. The CDR3 contains 12 residues. J was trimmed by 7 bases and V by 4 bases; bases with no gene match: 4. In germline, CDR1 is DFQATT, CDR2 SNEGSKA (reference sequence).

Comment on this clonotype: At one end, the junction sequence differs from germline, possibly due to a read error. The chain is built from TRBV20-1 and TRBJ2-3; TRBD1 matches at 8 bases. The CDR3 totals 15 residues. The germline CDR1 and CDR2 sequences are DFQATT and SNEGSKA (reference sequence). The CDR3 sequence is CSAREGRGRADTQNF. The CDR3 DNA reads as TGCAGTGCTAGAGAGGGCAGGGGGCGAGCGGATACGCAGAATTTT.

The chain couples TRBV9 to TRBJ2-3; 7 bases are a match to TRBD1. Per germline, CDR1 SGDLS and CDR2 YYNGEE. Trimming cost V 3 bases and J 0 bases; bases outside gene matches: 7. The CDR3 runs to 16 residues. CDR3 sequence: CASSERQGHSTDTQYF. The CDR3 DNA follows: TGTGCCAGCAGCGAAAGACAGGGCCATAGCACAGATACGCAGTATTTT.

The CDR3 protein is CASSQVIAEKLFF. The DNA of the CDR3 is TGCGCCAGCAGCCAAGTAATCGCGGAAAAACTGTTTTTT. The chain joins TRBV4-3 to TRBJ1-4; D unclear. The CDR3 totals 13 residues. Trimming shortened V by 1 base and J by 8 bases, and 8 bases separated the two germline ends. Germline assignment: CDR1 LGHNA and CDR2 YSLEER.

V gene TRBV7-2 combines with J gene TRBJ1-2; D unresolved. CDR1 and CDR2 from the germline V gene are SGHTA and FQGNSA. CDR3 size: 15 residues. Trimming stripped 2 bases from V and 5 bases from J, with 15 bases between. The chain's CDR3 is CASSLNVGPGYGYTF. In DNA, the CDR3 is TGTGCCAGCAGCTTAAACGTGGGTCCGGGGTATGGCTACACCTTC.

The sample holds a few counts of this clonotype. The V gene is TRBV29-1, the J gene TRBJ1-5; D unresolved. Trimming removed 6 bases from V and 7 bases from J, with 16 bases in between. The length of the CDR3 is 13 residues. The germline gives CDR1 SQVTM, CDR2 ANQGSEA. The CDR3 DNA reads TGCAGCGTCCTGGTCACCCGGGAGCAGCCCCAGCATTTT. As protein: CSVLVTREQPQHF.

The chain is built from TRBV7-2 and TRBJ2-1, with 15 positions matching TRBD2. V shed 5 bases, J shed 10 bases, and the junction held 12 bases outside the gene matches. Germline V lookup: CDR1 SGHTA, CDR2 FQGNSA. CDR3 length: 17 amino acids. The CDR3 sequence is CASSPSGLAGGRREQFF. In DNA, the CDR3 is TGTGCCAGCAGCCCAAGTGGACTAGCGGGGGGGAGGAGGGAGCAGTTCTTC.

This rearrangement joins TRBV7-2 to TRBJ2-3; D unresolved. Germline CDR1 reads SGHTA; CDR2 reads FQGNSA. Between the trimmed V and J ends, which lost 0 bases and 3 bases, there was a span of 13 bases. The CDR3 length is 16 residues. The DNA of the CDR3 is TGTGCCAGCAGCTTAGCGACCAGCGTGGGGACAGATACGCAGTATTTT. This translates into CASSLATSVGTDTQYF.

The chain recombines TRBV7-2 with TRBJ2-4; the D is unclear. V gave up 1 base and J gave up 0 bases, with 10 bases separating them. The CDR3 consists of 16 residues. Germline V gives CDR1 SGHTA, CDR2 FQGNSA. The CDR3 loop is CASSLDAALAKNIQYF. The DNA of the CDR3 is TGTGCCAGCAGCTTAGATGCGGCTTTAGCCAAAAACATTCAGTACTTC.

The chain uses TRBV6-5 and TRBJ2-3, with TRBD2 as a possible D gene (5 bases). Trimming pared 6 bases from V and 6 bases from J, leaving 13 bases between. From germline, CDR1 is MNHEY and CDR2 SVGAGI. The CDR3 runs 13 residues. This CDR3 reads CASSGVRRDTQYF. The CDR3, as DNA: TGTGCCAGCAGCGGGGTTCGGCGGGATACGCAGTATTTT.

The J gene is TRBJ1-1, the V gene TRBV11-2; D is perhaps TRBD1 (5 bases). Trimming removed 5 bases at V and 1 base at J, with 17 bases between. Per germline, CDR1 SGHAT and CDR2 FQNNGV. CDR3 length: 16 amino acids. CDR3 in DNA: TGTGCCAGCAGCCCAGAATCTATGACAGCGAACACTGAAGCTTTCTTT. Its translation: CASSPESMTANTEAFF.

V usage is TRBV6-1 and J usage is TRBJ2-4, with 8 nucleotides matching TRBD2. CDR3 size: 16 residues. Trimming took 2 bases from V and 2 from J; bases not matched to a gene: 5. The germline V gene encodes CDR1 MNHNS and CDR2 SASEGT. The CDR3 coding sequence is TGTGCCAGCAGTGAAAGTTGGACTAGCTCCAAAAACATTCAGTACTTC. Translation: CASSESWTSSKNIQYF.

This chain uses TRBV27 with TRBJ2-6; 10 bases are a match to TRBD1. The junction had 4 bases not matched to a gene; V was cut back by 6 bases and J by 2 bases. This CDR3 contains 16 residues. CDR1 MNHEY and CDR2 SMNVEV come from the germline V gene (reference sequence). CDR3 DNA sequence: TGTGCCAGCAGCGACGACAGGGGGCCTGGGGCCAACGTCCTGACTTTC. Its translation: CASSDDRGPGANVLTF. The variable domain in full, completed from reference TRBV27 and TRBJ2-6, reads EAQVTQNPRYLITVTGKKLTVTCSQNMNHEYMSWYRQDPGLGLRQIYYSMNVEVTDKGDVPEGYKVSRKEKRNFPLILESPSPNQTSLYFCASSDDRGPGANVLTFGAGSRLTVL.

The chain uses TRBV21-1 and TRBJ2-7; TRBD1, the D gene given by the table, was not confirmed from the DNA. TRBV21-1 is designated a pseudogene. The CDR3 sequence is 16 residues long. The chain's CDR3 is CASSNRRDRPFYEQYF. The CDR3 DNA is TGTGCCAGCAGCAATCGCCGGGACAGACCTTTCTACGAGCAGTACTTC.

This clonotype was seen a single time. The chain combines TRBV20-1 with TRBJ2-4; TRBD2 might be the D (6 bases). The V end lost 6 bases, the J end lost 0 bases, and 15 bases lay between the germline ends. This CDR3 spans 15 amino acids. Germline lookup yields CDR1 DFQATT and CDR2 SNEGSKA (reference sequence). The CDR3: CSAEVGTLAKNIQYF. The CDR3 DNA reads as TGCAGTGCCGAAGTAGGGACTTTAGCCAAAAACATTCAGTACTTC.

J is TRBJ1-6 and V is TRBV12-3 or TRBV12-4; 9 bases align to TRBD1. V was clipped by 7 bases and J by 9 bases; unmatched bases: 13. This CDR3 comprises 16 residues. Written as DNA, the CDR3 is TGTGCCAGCACGCCCCGGGCAAGGACAGGGGTTTCACCCCTCCACTTT. The encoded protein is CASTPRARTGVSPLHF.

The CDR3 bases are TGTGCCAGCAGTTATCTAGTGGGGGACCGGGAGACCCAGTACTTC. It is translated as CASSYLVGDRETQYF. The V and J genes are TRBV6-5 and TRBJ2-5; D is tentatively TRBD1 or TRBD2 (5 bases each). Per the germline V gene, CDR1 is MNHEY and CDR2 is SVGAGI. Deletions cut 3 bases from V and 5 bases from J, with 16 bases between. The CDR3 contains 15 residues.

The chain combines TRBV4-3 with TRBJ1-1; 8 nucleotides agree with TRBD1. Germline V lookup: CDR1 LGHNA, CDR2 YSLEER. V shed 5 bases and J 4 bases; nucleotides not matched to a gene: 15. There are 17 residues in the CDR3. CDR3 amino acids: CASSFKRVTGGSTEAFF. CDR3 in DNA: TGCGCCAGCAGCTTCAAGAGGGTCACAGGGGGAAGCACTGAAGCTTTCTTT.

V gene TRBV3-1 combines with J gene TRBJ2-3, with D perhaps TRBD1 or TRBD2 (5 bases each). The CDR3 runs 16 residues. V lost 5 bases, J lost 6 bases, and 21 bases lay in between. Germline CDR1 LGHDT, CDR2 YNNKEL (reference sequence). In DNA, the CDR3 is TGTGCCAGCAGCACCCGTGGGGGATCAGGCCACGATACGCAGTATTTT. Translating gives CASSTRGGSGHDTQYF.

Concerning this clonotype itself: A much larger clone differs from this one at a single base, so this may be a read error. The chain carries TRBV29-1 and TRBJ2-7; a weak D match, TRBD1 (5 bases). This CDR3 contains 12 residues. Germline V gene data show CDR1 as SQVTM and CDR2 as ANQGSEA. The CDR3 DNA reads TGCAGCGCTGAAGTGGGGCTCGACGAGCAGTACTTC. This codes for CSAEVGLDEQYF.

This clonotype showed up just a few times. CDR3 region: CAGNRDYTDTQYF. CDR3 DNA: TGTGCCGGCAACAGGGACTACACAGATACGCAGTATTTT. The chain recombines TRBV6-2 or TRBV6-3 with TRBJ2-3, with TRBD2 as a possible D gene (7 bases). Looked up from germline, CDR1 is MNHEY and CDR2 is SVGEGT. V shed 11 bases and J shed 2 bases, with 14 bases lying between them. This CDR3 has 13 amino acids.

The CDR3 here is CRGTGTGTNPNSPLHF. As DNA, the CDR3 is TGCAGGGGAACCGGGACAGGGACCAACCCTAATTCACCCCTCCACTTT. The rearrangement joins TRBV20-1 to TRBJ1-6; 9 bases match TRBD1. The CDR3 is 16 residues long. Germline V gives CDR1 DFQATT, CDR2 SNEGSKA (reference sequence).

The chain employs TRBV20-1 and TRBJ1-2; the D is unclear. V was shortened by 0 bases and J by 4 bases, with 9 bases between the two germline ends. This CDR3 contains 13 residues. Germline CDR1 DFQATT, CDR2 SNEGSKA (reference sequence). The CDR3 is CSAREGGVYGYTF. CDR3 coding DNA: TGCAGTGCTAGAGAAGGAGGAGTCTATGGCTACACCTTC.

The gene calls are TRBV4-3 and TRBJ1-2; a weak D match, TRBD1 (6 bases). The germline V and J ends were trimmed by 0 bases and 7 bases, with 9 bases remaining between them. CDR1 and CDR2 (germline): LGHNA, YSLEER. This CDR3 region has 13 residues. DNA of the CDR3: TGCGCCAGCAGCCAAGAGAGGGGGATTGGCTACACCTTC. Amino acid sequence: CASSQERGIGYTF.

This clonotype has a handful of counts. This rearrangement joins TRBV29-1 to TRBJ2-1; 7 nucleotides agree with TRBD1. This CDR3 region has 14 residues. Germline CDR1 SQVTM, CDR2 ANQGSEA. The junction had 6 bases not matched to a gene; V was cut back by 4 bases and J by 3 bases. As DNA, the CDR3 is TGCAGCGTTGCTAGTGGGACAGTCTACAATGAGCAGTTCTTC. Its protein product is CSVASGTVYNEQFF.

This chain uses TRBV7-2 with TRBJ2-7; TRBD1 might be the D (6 bases). Germline V gene data show CDR1 as SGHTA and CDR2 as FQGNSA. The V and J ends lost 2 bases and 5 bases respectively, with 22 bases between them. The CDR3 is 17 residues long. The DNA of the CDR3 is TGTGCCAGCAGCTTAATCAGCGTGGGGGCTCGGGTCCACGAGCAGTACTTC. It yields the protein CASSLISVGARVHEQYF.

This chain uses TRBV9 with TRBJ1-2, with TRBD1 as a possible D gene (6 bases). Germline values: CDR1 SGDLS, CDR2 YYNGEE. This CDR3 comprises 14 residues. V was cut by 3 bases and J by 2 bases, with 11 bases left in between. CDR3 loop: CASSEHTGNYGYTF. The CDR3, as DNA: TGTGCCAGCAGCGAACATACAGGGAACTATGGCTACACCTTC.

This clonotype was seen a handful of times. The V gene is TRBV24-1, the J gene TRBJ1-2; no definite D call. The ends were cut back, 2 bases at V and 2 bases at J, with 8 bases in the middle. Looked up from germline, CDR1 is KGHDR and CDR2 is SFDVKD. This CDR3 has 14 residues. CDR3 in amino acids: CATSDSGGNYGYTF. Here the CDR3 DNA reads TGTGCCACCAGTGATTCGGGCGGGAACTATGGCTACACCTTC.

This chain joins TRBV4-1 and TRBJ1-1; D unclear. V was shortened by 0 bases and J by 4 bases, with 9 bases between the two germline ends. The CDR3 spans 14 residues. The germline gives CDR1 MGHRA, CDR2 YSYEKL. CDR3 in amino acids: CASSQDRWSTEAFF. The CDR3 DNA sequence: TGCGCCAGCAGCCAAGATCGGTGGAGCACTGAAGCTTTCTTT.